The source of this T cell receptor (beta chain) is a study of shared clonotypes between healthy human individuals. Across the whole study: Each donor contributed plates that comprised three CD4 naive, three CD4 memory, two CD8 naive and one CD8 memory. Study-level findings and limits: The rarefaction results pointed to incomplete sorted-subset sequencing despite large depth.

Every one of the donors was a Caucasian adult that lived in Nashville, Tennessee. Comments on this clone: Its antigen remains unknown.

Trimming shortened V by 4 bases and J by 5 bases, and 15 bases separated the two germline ends. Germline lookup yields CDR1 SEHNR and CDR2 FQNEAQ (reference sequence). CDR3 size: 14 residues. Deep was the level at which the assay was run. The table came from immunoSEQ multiplex PCR; TCRdb's copy has only in-frame clones and leaves some out. In the table there are under 600,000 clones, roughly 95% of which are singletons. The gene calls are TRBV7-9 and TRBJ2-7; D may match TRBD1 or TRBD2 (5 bases each). The TCR was taken from a woman under 40 in good health. The sequencing sample was made of naive CD4+ T cells sorted from blood. The subset here: CD45RA+ positively selected. CDR3: CASSWGNVLDEQYF. The CDR3 coding sequence is TGTGCCAGCAGCTGGGGGAACGTGCTGGACGAGCAGTACTTC.